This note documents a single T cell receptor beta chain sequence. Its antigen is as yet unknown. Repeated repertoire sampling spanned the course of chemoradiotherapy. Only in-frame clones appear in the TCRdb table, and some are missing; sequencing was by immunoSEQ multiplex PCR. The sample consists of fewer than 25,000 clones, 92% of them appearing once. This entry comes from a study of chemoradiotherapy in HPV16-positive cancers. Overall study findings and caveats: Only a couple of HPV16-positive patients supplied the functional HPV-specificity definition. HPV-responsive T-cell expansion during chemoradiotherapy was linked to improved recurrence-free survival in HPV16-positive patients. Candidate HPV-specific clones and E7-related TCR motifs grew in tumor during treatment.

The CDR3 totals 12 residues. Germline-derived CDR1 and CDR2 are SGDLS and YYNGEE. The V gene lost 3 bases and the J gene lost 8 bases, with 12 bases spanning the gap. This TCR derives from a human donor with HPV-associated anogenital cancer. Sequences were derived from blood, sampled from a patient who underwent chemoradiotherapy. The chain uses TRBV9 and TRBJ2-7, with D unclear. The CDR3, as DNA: TGTGCCAGCAGCGGGATGAGAGACCAGCAGTACTTC. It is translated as CASSGMRDQQYF. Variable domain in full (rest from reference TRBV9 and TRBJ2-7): DSGVTQTPKHLITATGQRVTLRCSPRSGDLSVYWYQQSLDQGLQFLIQYYNGEERAKGNILERFSAQQFPDLHSELNLSSLELGDSALYFCASSGMRDQQYFGPGTRLTVT.